This T cell receptor beta chain was profiled in a study of blood T cell repertoires in COVID-19. Overall study: The cDNA or gDNA used as material had been derived from T cells, B-cell-depleted T cells, or PBMCs.

Germline-derived CDR1 and CDR2 are MNHEY and SVGAGI. CDR3 size: 16 residues. Unmatched junction bases numbered 4, after V lost 0 bases and J lost 7 bases. The protocol was immunoSEQ multiplex PCR, while the TCRdb copy is restricted to in-frame clones and leaves out a portion. Of roughly 54,000 clones listed, 90% were seen once; the top ten hold 3% to 5%. The V call is TRBV6-5, the J call TRBJ2-1, with 12 bases lining up with TRBD2. Sample: peripheral blood. The clonotype was recovered from a middle-aged man with acute or convalescent COVID-19. The CDR3 here is CASSYSPTSGSNEQFF. The CDR3 nucleotides read TGTGCCAGCAGTTACTCCCCGACTAGCGGGAGTAATGAGCAGTTCTTC.